One and the same sample provided the 20 T cell receptor beta chains below, sequenced in a study of T-cell reconstitution after alpha-beta-depleted transplantation in children. Using unique molecular identifiers, the investigators prepared the TCRbeta library. Each CDR3 protein gets one entry after TCRdb re-called the PCR reads with MiXCR. The sample consists of around 530,000 distinct CDR3 sequences, 30% to 35% of them appearing once. This specimen was PBMCs from the stem cell graft donor, taken from the stem cell graft. The receptors come from a human donor who donated a stem cell graft to a child with aplastic anemia.

The genes are TRBV6-2 or TRBV6-3 and TRBJ2-3; no clear D gene. The CDR3 has 14 amino acids. V dropped 2 bases and J dropped 3 bases, with 9 bases sitting between them. In germline, CDR1 is MNHEY, CDR2 SVGEGT. For the CDR3, the DNA is TGTGCCAGCAGTTACGTGGCTCTGACAGATACGCAGTATTTT. Its protein product is CASSYVALTDTQYF.

Concerning this clonotype: A read error may produce the germline difference seen at one junction end. This chain uses TRBV6-6 with TRBJ2-7; D remains ambiguous. The CDR3 is made up of 9 amino acids. The germline V gene has CDR1 MNHNY and CDR2 SVGAGI (reference sequence). CDR3 region: CASSYFGHF. The DNA for the CDR3 is TGTGCCAGCAGTTACTTCGGGCACTTC.

The chain uses TRBV5-1 and TRBJ2-1; 9 nucleotides agree with TRBD1. The CDR3 runs to 15 residues. V trimming: 1 base; J trimming: 6 bases; junction bases outside the gene matches: 5. Per the germline V gene, CDR1 is SGHRS and CDR2 is YFSETQ. This chain's CDR3 is CASSLRTGEGNEQFF. CDR3 nucleotide sequence: TGCGCCAGCAGCTTGAGGACAGGGGAAGGCAATGAGCAGTTCTTC.

The J gene is TRBJ1-2, the V gene TRBV29-1, with D tentatively TRBD1 (5 bases). The germline V and J ends were trimmed by 0 bases and 2 bases, with 10 bases remaining between them. The CDR3 spans 14 residues. Germline V lookup: CDR1 SQVTM, CDR2 ANQGSEA. CDR3 bases: TGCAGCGTTGAAGAGAGGGGCCACAACTATGGCTACACCTTC. This codes for CSVEERGHNYGYTF.

The chain employs TRBV5-1 and TRBJ2-7, with D perhaps matching TRBD1 (5 bases). V was clipped by 5 bases and J by 3 bases, with 18 bases between them. Germline V gene sequence: CDR1 SGHRS, CDR2 YFSETQ. The CDR3 spans 15 residues. CDR3 DNA sequence: TGCGCCAGCAGATTTCTAGGACATGCTGTCTACGAGCAGTACTTC. Its translation is CASRFLGHAVYEQYF. The full variable domain, completed using reference TRBV5-1 and TRBJ2-7, is KAGVTQTPRYLIKTRGQQVTLSCSPISGHRSVSWYQQTPGQGLQFLFEYFSETQRNKGNFPGRFSGRQFSNSRSEMNVSTLELGDSALYLCASRFLGHAVYEQYFGPGTRLTVT.

This clonotype was counted only a few times. The chain recombines TRBV29-1 with TRBJ2-1, with D perhaps TRBD2 (7 bases). CDR3 length: 13 residues. Germline-derived CDR1 and CDR2 are SQVTM and ANQGSEA. Trimming left V 6 bases short and J 4 bases short, with 13 bases between. The CDR3 coding sequence is TGCAGCGTGGGGGGGCGAGGTTACAATGAGCAGTTCTTC. Its translation is CSVGGRGYNEQFF.

The chain combines TRBV5-5 with TRBJ1-1, with D perhaps TRBD1 (6 bases). The CDR3 consists of 15 residues. Deletions cut 4 bases from V and 2 bases from J, with 15 bases between. The V gene's germline CDR1 is SGHKS and CDR2 YYEKEE (reference sequence). The CDR3 DNA is TGTGCCAGCAGCCCATCCTCGGGGGCCAACACTGAAGCTTTCTTT. Protein product: CASSPSSGANTEAFF.

With respect to this clonotype: The junction departs from germline at one end; a sequencing error may be responsible. J is TRBJ1-4 and V is TRBV29-1; D might be TRBD1 (6 bases). Germline V gene data show CDR1 as SQVTM and CDR2 as ANQGSEA. This CDR3 is 13 amino acids long. CDR3: CSVTGTTNEKLFF. Here the CDR3 DNA reads TGCAGCGTTACCGGGACAACGAATGAAAAACTGTTTTTT.

This chain connects TRBV12-3 or TRBV12-4 to TRBJ1-1, with 7 bases that match TRBD1. This CDR3 contains 13 residues. Germline trimming cut 7 bases from V and 6 bases from J; bases unmatched to any gene: 8. CDR3 nucleotides: TGTGCCAGCATTCCCGCAGGGGGTGCTGAAGCTTTCTTT. It codes for CASIPAGGAEAFF.

This rearrangement joins TRBV21-1 to TRBJ1-1. TRBV21-1 is reported as a pseudogene. The CDR3 length is 15 residues. CDR3 sequence: CASSKQNGVNTEAFF. The CDR3 nucleotides are TGTGCCAGCAGCAAGCAGAACGGAGTGAACACTGAAGCTTTCTTT.

This chain joins TRBV9 and TRBJ2-1; maybe TRBD2 (5 bases). Germline loops: CDR1 SGDLS, CDR2 YYNGEE. Trimming pared 4 bases from V and 9 bases from J, leaving 20 bases between. The CDR3 contains 15 residues. The CDR3 sequence: CASSLPGRKGSEQFF. The CDR3 DNA reads TGTGCCAGCAGCCTACCCGGCCGTAAAGGGAGTGAGCAGTTCTTC.

This clonotype showed up just a few times. As DNA, the CDR3 is TGCAGCGTTGATTCCGGGGGCGATGGCTACACCTTC. It is translated as CSVDSGGDGYTF. The chain carries TRBV29-1 and TRBJ1-2; TRBD1 might be the D (6 bases). V lost 3 bases to trimming and J lost 6 bases, with 11 bases between them. Germline-derived CDR1 and CDR2 are SQVTM and ANQGSEA. The CDR3 totals 12 residues.

The chain couples TRBV4-3 to TRBJ2-3; the D gene is possibly TRBD2 (5 bases). Germline V gene sequence: CDR1 LGHNA, CDR2 YSLEER. Trimming pared 3 bases from V and 2 bases from J, leaving 12 bases between. This CDR3 is built from 15 residues. The CDR3 region has the DNA TGCGCCAGCAGCCATGGTCCGGGAACCACAGATACGCAGTATTTT. Amino acids: CASSHGPGTTDTQYF.

The V gene is TRBV7-9, the J gene TRBJ2-7; 15 bases map to TRBD2. V shed 4 bases and J 4 bases; nucleotides not matched to a gene: 5. This CDR3 has 16 residues. Per germline, CDR1 SEHNR and CDR2 FQNEAQ (reference sequence). CDR3 sequence: CASSSGLAGGGYEQYF. The CDR3 DNA reads TGTGCCAGCAGCTCGGGACTAGCGGGAGGTGGATACGAGCAGTACTTC.

This chain joins TRBV27 and TRBJ2-1, with a tentative D call TRBD1 (5 bases). Per germline, CDR1 MNHEY and CDR2 SMNVEV (reference sequence). The CDR3 totals 17 residues. V was shortened by 4 bases and J by 0 bases, with 16 bases between the two germline ends. The CDR3 nucleotides are TGTGCCAGCAGTTCAATGGGGCGCCTAAGCTCCTACAATGAGCAGTTCTTC. Residues: CASSSMGRLSSYNEQFF.

There are a few counts of this clonotype. The rearrangement links TRBV7-9 to TRBJ2-2, with a possible D match to TRBD2 (5 bases). The CDR3 runs 17 residues. With 0 bases removed from V and 2 bases from J, the gap between germline ends came to 13 bases. Looked up from germline, CDR1 is SEHNR and CDR2 is FQNEAQ (reference sequence). Written as DNA, the CDR3 is TGTGCCAGCAGCTTAGCGCTGAGGGCGGTAAACACCGGGGAGCTGTTTTTT. Translated, it gives CASSLALRAVNTGELFF. Full variable domain (remainder filled in from reference TRBV7-9 and TRBJ2-2): DTGVSQNPRHKITKRGQNVTFRCDPISEHNRLYWYRQTLGQGPEFLTYFQNEAQLEKSRLLSDRFSAERPKGSFSTLEIQRTEQGDSAMYLCASSLALRAVNTGELFFGEGSRLTVL.

This clonotype was observed a few times. The chain has TRBV7-9 and TRBJ2-1; D could derive from TRBD1 or TRBD2 (5 bases each). V gave up 6 bases and J gave up 9 bases, with 21 bases separating them. The CDR3 is made up of 15 amino acids. Germline V CDR1 and CDR2: SEHNR, FQNEAQ (reference sequence). In DNA, the CDR3 is TGTGCCAGCAGATTGGGACGGCTGGAGGTGGGTGAGCAGTTCTTC. Amino acid sequence: CASRLGRLEVGEQFF. Drawing the rest from reference TRBV7-9 and TRBJ2-1, the complete variable domain is DTGVSQNPRHKITKRGQNVTFRCDPISEHNRLYWYRQTLGQGPEFLTYFQNEAQLEKSRLLSDRFSAERPKGSFSTLEIQRTEQGDSAMYLCASRLGRLEVGEQFFGPGTRLTVL.

The sample holds a few counts of this clonotype. The chain couples TRBV18 to TRBJ1-4; D not resolved. CDR1 and CDR2 from the germline V gene are KGHSH and LQKENI. Trimming stripped 6 bases from V and 5 bases from J, with 13 bases between. The CDR3 loop spans 14 amino acids. The CDR3 here is CASSHDARNEKLFF. The CDR3, as DNA: TGTGCCAGCTCCCACGATGCTCGGAATGAAAAACTGTTTTTT.

The J gene is TRBJ2-6, the V gene TRBV11-2, with D possibly being TRBD2 (6 bases). Germline CDR1 and CDR2: SGHAT and FQNNGV. There are 18 residues in the CDR3. With 5 bases removed from V and 0 bases from J, the gap between germline ends came to 17 bases. The CDR3 DNA follows: TGTGCCAGCAGCGAAACGGCGGGGTTGGACTCTGGGGCCAACGTCCTGACTTTC. Translation: CASSETAGLDSGANVLTF. The variable domain in full, with the rest retrieved from reference TRBV11-2 and TRBJ2-6, is EAGVAQSPRYKIIEKRQSVAFWCNPISGHATLYWYQQILGQGPKLLIQFQNNGVVDDSQLPKDRFSAERLKGVDSTLKIQPAKLEDSAVYLCASSETAGLDSGANVLTFGAGSRLTVL.

This chain links TRBV7-8 with TRBJ2-3, with D perhaps given as TRBD1 or TRBD2 (6 bases each). CDR3 length: 13 amino acids. Germline lookup yields CDR1 SGHVS and CDR2 FQNEAQ. The V and J ends lost 1 base and 8 bases respectively, with 10 bases between them. The DNA of the CDR3 is TGTGCCAGCAGCTTAGTAGGGGGGAGTACGCAGTATTTT. Translating gives CASSLVGGSTQYF.